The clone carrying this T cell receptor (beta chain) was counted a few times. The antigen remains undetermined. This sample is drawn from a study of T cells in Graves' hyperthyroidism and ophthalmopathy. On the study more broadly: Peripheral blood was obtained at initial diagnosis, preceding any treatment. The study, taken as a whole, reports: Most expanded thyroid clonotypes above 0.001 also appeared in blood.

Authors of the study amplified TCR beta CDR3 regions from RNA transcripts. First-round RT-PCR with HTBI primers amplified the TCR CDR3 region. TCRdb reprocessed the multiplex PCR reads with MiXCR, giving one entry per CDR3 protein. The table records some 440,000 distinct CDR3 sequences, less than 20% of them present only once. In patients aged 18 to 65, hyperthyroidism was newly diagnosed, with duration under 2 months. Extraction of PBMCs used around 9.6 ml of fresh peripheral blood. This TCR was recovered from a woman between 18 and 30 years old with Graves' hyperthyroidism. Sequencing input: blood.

CDR3 in DNA: TGTGCCACCAGAGCGGGACTCCGTATCACAGATACGCAGTATTTT. It encodes CATRAGLRITDTQYF. This chain links TRBV15 with TRBJ2-3, with TRBD2 matching over 7 bases. CDR3 length: 15 residues. Germline CDR1 reads LNHNV; CDR2 reads YYDKDF (reference sequence). The ends lost 6 bases at V and 2 bases at J; junction bases unmatched: 8.